The 15 T cell receptor beta chains listed next were all sequenced from one sample in a study of T cells in Graves' hyperthyroidism and ophthalmopathy. Regions amplified from RNA transcripts were the TCR beta CDR3 regions. First-round RT-PCR with HTBI primers amplified the TCR CDR3 region. TCRdb re-analysed the multiplex PCR reads in MiXCR, keeping a single row per CDR3 protein. The sample carries about 410,000 distinct CDR3 sequences, roughly 15% recorded once. The source material was blood. Receptors originate from a woman in her thirties with Graves' ophthalmopathy.

The sample holds a few counts of this clonotype. J is TRBJ2-7 and V is TRBV5-1, with TRBD1 matching 7 bases. Unmatched junction bases numbered 6, after V lost 4 bases and J lost 2 bases. The CDR3 runs to 14 residues. Germline V gene lookup returns CDR1 SGHRS and CDR2 YFSETQ. The CDR3 bases are TGCGCCAGCAGCCAGGACAGGCCTACCTACGAGCAGTACTTC. Residues: CASSQDRPTYEQYF. Based on the CDR3 plus reference TRBV5-1 and TRBJ2-7, the full variable domain is KAGVTQTPRYLIKTRGQQVTLSCSPISGHRSVSWYQQTPGQGLQFLFEYFSETQRNKGNFPGRFSGRQFSNSRSEMNVSTLELGDSALYLCASSQDRPTYEQYFGPGTRLTVT.

This clonotype was seen at least ten times. The chain couples TRBV18 to TRBJ2-5; D perhaps matches TRBD1 (5 bases). The V end was cut by 3 bases, the J end by 4 bases, with 12 bases between. In germline, CDR1 is KGHSH, CDR2 LQKENI. This CDR3 comprises 14 residues. In DNA, the CDR3 is TGTGCCAGCTCACCGATAGGGGAAGTAGAGACCCAGTACTTC. Translated, it gives CASSPIGEVETQYF. The variable domain in full, with the rest retrieved from reference TRBV18 and TRBJ2-5, is NAGVMQNPRHLVRRRGQEARLRCSPMKGHSHVYWYRQLPEEGLKFMVYLQKENIIDESGMPKERFSAEFPKEGPSILRIQQVVRGDSAAYFCASSPIGEVETQYFGPGTRLLVL.

This clonotype has ten or more counts. In nucleotides, the CDR3 is TGCAGTGCTAGAGCGCTCTCAGGGAGGGGGCTACAGCCCCAGCATTTT. Its protein product is CSARALSGRGLQPQHF. The chain has TRBV20-1 and TRBJ1-5; 7 bases align to TRBD1. Germline V gene data show CDR1 as DFQATT and CDR2 as SNEGSKA (reference sequence). The V segment lost 1 base and the J segment 7 bases; nucleotides outside the gene matches: 13. This CDR3 comprises 16 residues.

This clonotype was counted ten times or more. V gene TRBV5-1 combines with J gene TRBJ2-7; tentative D call: TRBD1 (6 bases). In germline, CDR1 is SGHRS, CDR2 YFSETQ. Trimming stripped 4 bases from V and 5 bases from J, with 16 bases between. The length of the CDR3 is 14 residues. The CDR3 protein is CASSVGALGDEQYF. The CDR3 bases are TGCGCCAGCAGCGTGGGGGCGCTCGGAGACGAGCAGTACTTC. The whole variable domain, remainder taken from reference TRBV5-1 and TRBJ2-7, is KAGVTQTPRYLIKTRGQQVTLSCSPISGHRSVSWYQQTPGQGLQFLFEYFSETQRNKGNFPGRFSGRQFSNSRSEMNVSTLELGDSALYLCASSVGALGDEQYFGPGTRLTVT.

This clonotype was recorded at least ten times. The DNA of the CDR3 is TGTGCCAGCCGTAAGGGGGCTGCGCTAGTAAACATTCAGTACTTC. It yields the protein CASRKGAALVNIQYF. This chain joins TRBV28 and TRBJ2-4, with TRBD1 matching over 7 bases. The CDR3 has 15 residues. Germline CDR1 is MDHEN and CDR2 is SYDVKM. V shed 8 bases, J shed 6 bases, and the junction held 13 bases outside the gene matches.

This clonotype has at least ten counts. V is TRBV18 and J is TRBJ1-2; D call uncertain. The CDR3 has 10 residues. Trimming shortened V by 5 bases and J by 6 bases, and 4 bases separated the two germline ends. In germline, CDR1 is KGHSH, CDR2 LQKENI. DNA of the CDR3: TGTGCCAGCTCAGGGGATGGCTACACCTTC. This translates into CASSGDGYTF.

This clonotype showed up many times. The chain recombines TRBV4-1 with TRBJ2-2; the match to TRBD2 covers 12 bases. From germline, CDR1 is MGHRA and CDR2 YSYEKL. The CDR3 has 14 residues. The trim removed 6 bases at V and 7 bases at J, leaving 3 bases unmatched. CDR3 nucleotide sequence: TGCGCCAGCAGGCTAGCGGGGGGGCTCGGGGAGCTGTTTTTT. The encoded protein is CASRLAGGLGELFF.

V usage is TRBV28 and J usage is TRBJ1-6, with unresolved D. CDR1 is MDHEN and CDR2 is SYDVKM in the germline V gene. This CDR3 region has 13 residues. Trimming stripped 3 bases from V and 17 bases from J, with 17 bases between. CDR3 bases: TGTGCCAGCAGTTTTTGGATGGACGGTGCCTTCCACTTT. Its protein product is CASSFWMDGAFHF.

This clonotype was seen repeatedly, ten times or more. The CDR3 is CASSGRQGNSPLHF. DNA for the CDR3: TGTGCCAGCAGTGGAAGACAGGGGAACTCACCCCTCCACTTT. The chain employs TRBV12-3 or TRBV12-4 and TRBJ1-6, with 8 bases lining up with TRBD1. V was clipped by 5 bases and J by 10 bases; unmatched bases: 7. This CDR3 region has 14 residues.

This clonotype was detected many times. This chain connects TRBV5-6 to TRBJ2-3, with 7 positions matching TRBD1. V trimming: 0 bases; J trimming: 5 bases; junction bases outside the gene matches: 6. Germline loops: CDR1 SGHDT, CDR2 YYEEEE. The CDR3 has 15 residues. CDR3 residues: CASSLVDRSGDTQYF. The CDR3 coding sequence is TGTGCCAGCAGCTTGGTGGACAGGTCTGGAGATACGCAGTATTTT.

There are many counts of this clonotype. V and J are TRBV30 and TRBJ1-1, with TRBD1 identical over 7 bases. The V gene's germline CDR1 is GTSNPN and CDR2 SVGIG (reference sequence). The CDR3 spans 14 residues. Germline trimming cut 2 bases from V and 4 bases from J; bases unmatched to any gene: 7. CDR3 sequence reads: CAWSLGAGGTEAFF. The CDR3 nucleotides are TGTGCCTGGAGTTTAGGAGCAGGGGGCACTGAAGCTTTCTTT.

Ten or more counts support this clonotype. The chain has TRBV6-1 and TRBJ2-1; TRBD2 is a possible D gene (6 bases). V shed 5 bases and J shed 6 bases, with 17 bases lying between them. The CDR3 has 15 residues. Germline loops: CDR1 MNHNS, CDR2 SASEGT. CDR3 DNA sequence: TGTGCCAGCAGTCCGGGGGTGTTAGTCTCCAATGAGCAGTTCTTC. Residues: CASSPGVLVSNEQFF.

This clonotype showed up many times. The rearrangement links TRBV20-1 to TRBJ2-7; a weak D match, TRBD2 (7 bases). Between the trimmed V and J ends, which lost 0 bases and 3 bases, there was a span of 12 bases. Germline lookup yields CDR1 DFQATT and CDR2 SNEGSKA (reference sequence). This CDR3 region has 14 residues. The CDR3: CSAREGGRFYEQYF. CDR3 nucleotide sequence: TGCAGTGCTAGAGAGGGGGGGCGGTTCTACGAGCAGTACTTC.

This clonotype was counted ten times or more. This chain uses TRBV5-1 with TRBJ2-1, with a tentative D call TRBD1 (7 bases). The germline V and J ends were trimmed by 0 bases and 7 bases, with 20 bases remaining between them. Germline V gives CDR1 SGHRS, CDR2 YFSETQ. The CDR3 runs to 17 residues. CDR3 amino acids: CASSLDSLQGRWNEQFF. As DNA, the CDR3 is TGCGCCAGCAGCTTGGATAGCTTACAGGGGAGGTGGAATGAGCAGTTCTTC.

This clonotype has just a few counts. The V and J genes are TRBV9 and TRBJ2-1; D ambiguous. The V end lost 4 bases, the J end lost 5 bases, and 13 bases lay between the germline ends. Germline V gives CDR1 SGDLS, CDR2 YYNGEE. The CDR3 consists of 14 residues. CDR3 in amino acids: CASSPHSANNEQFF. In DNA, the CDR3 is TGTGCCAGCAGCCCCCACTCAGCGAACAATGAGCAGTTCTTC.